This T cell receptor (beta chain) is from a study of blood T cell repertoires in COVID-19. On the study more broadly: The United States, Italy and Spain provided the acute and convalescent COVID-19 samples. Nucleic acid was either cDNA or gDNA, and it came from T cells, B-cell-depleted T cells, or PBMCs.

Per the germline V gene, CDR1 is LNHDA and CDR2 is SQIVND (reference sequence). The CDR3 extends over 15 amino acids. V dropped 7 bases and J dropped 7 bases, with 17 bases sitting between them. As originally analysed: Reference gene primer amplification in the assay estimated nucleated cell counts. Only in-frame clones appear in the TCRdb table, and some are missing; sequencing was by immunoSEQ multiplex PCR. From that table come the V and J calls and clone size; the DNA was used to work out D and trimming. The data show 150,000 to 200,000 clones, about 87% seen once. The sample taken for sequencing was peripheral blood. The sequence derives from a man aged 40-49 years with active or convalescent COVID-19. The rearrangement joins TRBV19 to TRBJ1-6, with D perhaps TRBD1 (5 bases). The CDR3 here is CASTIGPGRNSPLHF. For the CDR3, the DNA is TGTGCCAGTACCATCGGTCCAGGGAGGAATTCACCCCTCCACTTT. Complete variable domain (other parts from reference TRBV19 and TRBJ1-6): DGGITQSPKYLFRKEGQNVTLSCEQNLNHDAMYWYRQDPGQGLRLIYYSQIVNDFQKGDIAEGYSVSREKKESFPLTVTSAQKNPTAFYLCASTIGPGRNSPLHFGNGTRLTVT.